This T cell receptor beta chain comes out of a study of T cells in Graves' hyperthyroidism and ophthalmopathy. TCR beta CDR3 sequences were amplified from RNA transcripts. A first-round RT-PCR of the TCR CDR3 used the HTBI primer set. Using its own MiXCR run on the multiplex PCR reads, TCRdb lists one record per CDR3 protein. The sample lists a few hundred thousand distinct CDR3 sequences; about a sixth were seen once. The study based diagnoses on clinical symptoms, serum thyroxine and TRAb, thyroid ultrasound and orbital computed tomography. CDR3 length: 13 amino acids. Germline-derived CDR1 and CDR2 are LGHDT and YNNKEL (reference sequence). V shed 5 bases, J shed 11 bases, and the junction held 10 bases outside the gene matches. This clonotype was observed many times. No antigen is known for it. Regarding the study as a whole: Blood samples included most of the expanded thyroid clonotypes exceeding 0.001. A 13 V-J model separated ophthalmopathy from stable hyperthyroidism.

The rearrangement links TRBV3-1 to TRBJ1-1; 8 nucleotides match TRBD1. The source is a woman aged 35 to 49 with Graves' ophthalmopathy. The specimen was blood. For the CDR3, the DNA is TGTGCCAGCAGCAGCGGGCAGGGGGCCGTGGCTTTCTTT. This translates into CASSSGQGAVAFF.